This TCR beta chain comes out of a study of tumour-infiltrating T cells in Burkitt lymphoma. Study details: Overall and progression-free survival were predicted by productive clonality.

The CDR3 runs to 16 residues. Germline V gene lookup returns CDR1 LGHNA and CDR2 YSLEER. The junction had 7 bases not matched to a gene; V was cut back by 3 bases and J by 3 bases. Sequencing was performed with immunoSEQ multiplex PCR; in TCRdb, only in-frame clones are kept and a portion is missing. The table lists 4,000 to 5,000 clones, 24% of them singletons. The sequence derives from a human donor with diffuse large B-cell lymphoma. The V and J genes are TRBV4-3 and TRBJ1-2; 10 bases are a match to TRBD1. The sample consisted of tumor tissue. Here the CDR3 reads CASSQGIGTGDYGYTF. Here the CDR3 DNA reads TGCGCCAGCAGCCAGGGGATCGGGACAGGGGACTATGGCTACACCTTC.